The 16 T cell receptor beta chains below all came from one sample that was sequenced in a study of human T cells and chemical hapten exposure. As to time point: patch test 2, 6 weeks after DPC sensitization. The sample's treatment: therapeutic diphenylcyclopropenone sensitization with weekly scalp DPC. Via MiXCR, TCRdb re-called the RACE reads, giving one row per CDR3 protein. The profile shows 90,000 to 110,000 distinct CDR3 sequences, approximately 8.8% of them singletons. Sequences were derived from whole blood, sampled in connection with sensitization to the hapten diphenylcyclopropenone (DPC). Receptors were obtained from a middle-aged woman with alopecia areata. Some clones in this sample may be carry-over from other donors' samples.

In its sample, this clonotype was seen many times. The chain has TRBV4-3 and TRBJ1-3; no clear D gene. The germline V and J ends were trimmed by 1 base and 3 bases, with 7 bases remaining between them. Looked up from germline, CDR1 is LGHNA and CDR2 is YSLEER. The CDR3 is 14 residues long. The CDR3 region has the DNA TGCGCCAGCAGCCAAGGGGGAAATGGAAACACCATATATTTT. It is translated as CASSQGGNGNTIYF.

The chain has TRBV7-2 and TRBJ2-7; the D gene is possibly TRBD1 (5 bases). The CDR3 runs 12 residues. V lost 3 bases and J 5 bases, leaving 8 bases between the germline ends. The germline gives CDR1 SGHTA, CDR2 FQGNSA. The CDR3 bases are TGTGCCAGCAGCTTGCAGGGCGACGAGCAGTACTTC. Amino acid sequence: CASSLQGDEQYF.

V usage is TRBV7-3 and J usage is TRBJ1-2; 8 positions agree with TRBD1. The V and J ends lost 2 bases and 8 bases, in that order; junction bases with no gene match: 4. The CDR3 is 13 residues long. Germline V gives CDR1 SGHTA, CDR2 FQGTGA. CDR3: CASSLGSGGGYTF. The CDR3 DNA is TGTGCCAGCAGCTTAGGGTCAGGGGGCGGCTACACCTTC.

The V gene is TRBV5-5, the J gene TRBJ2-6; D call uncertain. The CDR3 totals 15 residues. The ends were cut back, 1 base at V and 2 bases at J, with 7 bases in the middle. The germline CDR1 and CDR2 sequences are SGHKS and YYEKEE (reference sequence). The CDR3 spells CASSLIGTGANVLTF. CDR3 sequence (DNA): TGTGCCAGCAGCTTGATAGGGACTGGGGCCAACGTCCTGACTTTC. Full variable domain (remainder filled in from reference TRBV5-5 and TRBJ2-6): DAGVTQSPTHLIKTRGQQVTLRCSPISGHKSVSWYQQVLGQGPQFIFQYYEKEERGRGNFPDRFSARQFPNYSSELNVNALLLGDSALYLCASSLIGTGANVLTFGAGSRLTVL.

The chain employs TRBV20-1 and TRBJ2-7, with D possibly TRBD2 on 6 matching bases. The CDR3 consists of 14 residues. Trimming removed 1 base from V and 1 base from J, with 11 bases in between. From germline, CDR1 is DFQATT and CDR2 SNEGSKA (reference sequence). The CDR3 region has the DNA TGCAGTGCTAGAGGACTAGACCGATCCTACGAGCAGTACTTC. Translation gives CSARGLDRSYEQYF.

The chain uses TRBV4-2 and TRBJ2-7; no firm D call. The length of the CDR3 is 15 residues. The germline V gene has CDR1 LGHNA and CDR2 YNFKEQ. Between the trimmed V and J ends, which lost 1 base and 0 bases, there was a span of 10 bases. This CDR3 reads CASSQVSGSSYEQYF. In DNA form, the CDR3 reads TGTGCCAGCAGCCAAGTTTCGGGCAGCTCCTACGAGCAGTACTTC.

This clonotype occurred many times. The V and J genes are TRBV7-2 and TRBJ2-6; D call uncertain. The germline V gene encodes CDR1 SGHTA and CDR2 FQGNSA. Trimming left V 6 bases short and J 0 bases short, with 6 bases between. The CDR3 is made up of 14 amino acids. This CDR3 reads CASSAASGANVLTF. The CDR3, as DNA: TGTGCCAGCAGTGCGGCCTCTGGGGCCAACGTCCTGACTTTC. Variable domain in full (rest from reference TRBV7-2 and TRBJ2-6): GAGVSQSPSNKVTEKGKDVELRCDPISGHTALYWYRQSLGQGLEFLIYFQGNSAPDKSGLPSDRFSAERTGGSVSTLTIQRTQQEDSAVYLCASSAASGANVLTFGAGSRLTVL.

The gene calls are TRBV27 and TRBJ1-2, with D hard to call. V was pared by 3 bases and J by 1 base, with 12 bases between. CDR1 is MNHEY, CDR2 SMNVEV, per germline (reference sequence). The CDR3 consists of 15 residues. The CDR3 sequence is CASSFRDPINYGYTF. The CDR3 nucleotides are TGTGCCAGCAGTTTCCGTGATCCGATTAACTATGGCTACACCTTC.

This clonotype was seen many times. V usage is TRBV12-3 or TRBV12-4 and J usage is TRBJ1-1, with 9 bases matching TRBD1. CDR3 length: 14 residues. V lost 6 bases to trimming and J lost 4 bases; unmatched junction nucleotides: 6. The CDR3 bases are TGTGCCAGCAGGCCGACAGGGGGGTCCACTGAAGCTTTCTTT. Translating gives CASRPTGGSTEAFF.

This clonotype was counted many times. The chain is built from TRBV6-5 and TRBJ1-3; tentative D call: TRBD1 (6 bases). The CDR3 is 16 residues long. With 4 bases removed from V and 4 bases from J, the gap between germline ends came to 17 bases. Germline CDR1 reads MNHEY; CDR2 reads SVGAGI. CDR3 sequence (DNA): TGTGCCAGCAGTTCCGAGTTACAGGGTTCGGGAAACACCATATATTTT. This codes for CASSSELQGSGNTIYF.

This clonotype was recorded at least ten times. This chain links TRBV7-2 with TRBJ2-7, with D perhaps being TRBD1 or TRBD2 (5 bases each). This CDR3 region has 15 residues. Germline V lookup: CDR1 SGHTA, CDR2 FQGNSA. Trimming took off 3 bases at V and 6 bases at J, with 18 bases between the two ends. DNA for the CDR3: TGTGCCAGCAGCTTCTCCGGGACGGCCGAGGTCGAGCAGTACTTC. Translating it yields CASSFSGTAEVEQYF. The whole variable domain, remainder taken from reference TRBV7-2 and TRBJ2-7, is GAGVSQSPSNKVTEKGKDVELRCDPISGHTALYWYRQSLGQGLEFLIYFQGNSAPDKSGLPSDRFSAERTGGSVSTLTIQRTQQEDSAVYLCASSFSGTAEVEQYFGPGTRLTVT.

This clonotype has just a few counts. The chain links TRBV6-5 to TRBJ1-1; 9 bases map to TRBD1. The V gene's germline CDR1 is MNHEY and CDR2 SVGAGI. CDR3 length: 14 amino acids. The ends lost 4 bases at V and 9 bases at J; junction bases unmatched: 9. CDR3: CASSFRDRATKAFF. CDR3 nucleotide sequence: TGTGCCAGCAGTTTCCGGGACAGGGCTACGAAAGCTTTCTTT.

V is TRBV29-1 and J is TRBJ1-1; D is undetermined. Germline V gives CDR1 SQVTM, CDR2 ANQGSEA. CDR3 size: 12 residues. V was trimmed by 6 bases and J by 10 bases, leaving 18 bases between them. CDR3 coding DNA: TGCAGCGTCCTTTTACAGTCCGGAGGAGCTTTCTTT. As protein: CSVLLQSGGAFF.

The gene calls are TRBV18 and TRBJ2-6; D remains unclear. The CDR3 has 14 amino acids. Per the germline V gene, CDR1 is KGHSH and CDR2 is LQKENI. Trimming pared 2 bases from V and 2 bases from J, leaving 4 bases between. The CDR3 DNA reads TGTGCCAGCTCACCAGGACCTGGGGCCAACGTCCTGACTTTC. As protein: CASSPGPGANVLTF.

This clonotype was observed many times. The rearrangement links TRBV29-1 to TRBJ1-1; no reliable D call. Trimming cost V 4 bases and J 8 bases, with 11 bases left between them. CDR1 and CDR2 from the germline V gene are SQVTM and ANQGSEA. The CDR3 covers 11 residues. In DNA form, the CDR3 reads TGCAGCGTTGGGGAGGGAGGGGAAGCTTTCTTT. This gives the protein CSVGEGGEAFF. The full variable domain, its missing parts supplied by reference TRBV29-1 and TRBJ1-1, is SAVISQKPSRDICQRGTSLTIQCQVDSQVTMMFWYRQQPGQSLTLIATANQGSEATYESGFVIDKFPISRPNLTFSTLTVSNMSPEDSSIYLCSVGEGGEAFFGQGTRLTVV.

This clonotype was observed at least ten times. The V gene is TRBV29-1, the J gene TRBJ1-2, with D uncertain. The CDR3 has 11 residues. V was pared by 4 bases and J by 0 bases, with 3 bases between. CDR1 is SQVTM, CDR2 ANQGSEA, per germline. This CDR3 reads CSVVTNYGYTF. In nucleotides, the CDR3 is TGCAGCGTTGTAACTAACTATGGCTACACCTTC.